These 26 T cell receptor beta chains came from one sample sequenced in a study of human T cells and chemical hapten exposure. Specified time point: patch test 3, about 24 weeks after DPC sensitization. The treatment is: therapeutic diphenylcyclopropenone sensitization with weekly scalp DPC. TCRdb used MiXCR to reprocess the RACE reads, holding one entry per CDR3 protein. The table includes about 120,000 distinct CDR3 sequences, around 11% detected once. The sequencing here drew on whole blood, taken in connection with sensitization to the hapten diphenylcyclopropenone (DPC). Receptors originate from a woman aged 45-60 years with alopecia areata. Some clones in this sample may be carry-over from other donors' samples.

This clonotype was counted only a few times. V is TRBV14 and J is TRBJ1-2; 8 positions agree with TRBD1. Germline CDR1 reads SGHDN; CDR2 reads FVKESK. There are 12 residues in the CDR3. With V trimmed by 3 bases and J by 10 bases, 4 bases remained unmatched. As DNA, the CDR3 is TGTGCCAGCAGCCATACAGGGGGTTACTACACCTTC. Translated: CASSHTGGYYTF.

This clonotype occurred a few times. This chain connects TRBV27 to TRBJ1-1, with D uncertain. The CDR3 contains 15 residues. The V end lost 0 bases, the J end lost 11 bases, and 19 bases lay between the germline ends. Per germline, CDR1 MNHEY and CDR2 SMNVEV (reference sequence). The CDR3 nucleotides are TGTGCCAGCAGTTTATCTACACACGGCGCAGGCGTGGCTTTCTTT. Translation gives CASSLSTHGAGVAFF.

This clonotype came up a few times. The chain has TRBV5-1 and TRBJ1-1; D unresolved. Germline V gene sequence: CDR1 SGHRS, CDR2 YFSETQ. The CDR3 covers 14 residues. V lost 0 bases and J lost 4, with 10 bases in between. CDR3 bases: TGCGCCAGCAGCTTGGTGGGGATGGGCACTGAAGCTTTCTTT. It yields the protein CASSLVGMGTEAFF.

This clonotype was seen at least ten times. The chain couples TRBV12-3 or TRBV12-4 to TRBJ2-7; unclear D gene. There are 13 residues in the CDR3. The V end lost 4 bases, the J end lost 2 bases, and 9 bases lay between the germline ends. CDR3 coding DNA: TGTGCCAGCAGTTCAGGATCAGCCTACGAGCAGTACTTC. It specifies CASSSGSAYEQYF.

This clonotype was detected a few times. The V and J genes are TRBV6-1 and TRBJ2-7, with D possibly being TRBD1 (5 bases). CDR1 and CDR2 (germline): MNHNS, SASEGT. V was cut by 5 bases and J by 2 bases, with 7 bases left in between. The CDR3 runs to 12 residues. CDR3 bases: TGTGCCAGCAGTACGACAGCCTACGAGCAGTACTTC. This sequence encodes CASSTTAYEQYF.

V is TRBV29-1 and J is TRBJ2-1; TRBD1 or TRBD2 may be the D gene (5 bases each). The ends were cut back, 3 bases at V and 0 bases at J, with 9 bases in the middle. Germline CDR1 SQVTM, CDR2 ANQGSEA. This CDR3 is built from 14 residues. CDR3 nucleotide sequence: TGCAGCGTTGAGACGGGGACCTCCTACAATGAGCAGTTCTTC. This gives the protein CSVETGTSYNEQFF.

The V and J genes are TRBV7-9 and TRBJ2-3; D remains unclear. This CDR3 contains 13 residues. The germline V and J ends were trimmed by 3 bases and 2 bases, with 6 bases remaining between them. Looked up from germline, CDR1 is SEHNR and CDR2 is FQNEAQ (reference sequence). Here the CDR3 DNA reads TGTGCCAGCAGCTTCAGGCTCACAGATACGCAGTATTTT. Translating gives CASSFRLTDTQYF.

This clonotype was detected only a few times. The rearrangement joins TRBV27 to TRBJ2-5; 10 bases line up with TRBD2. The germline gives CDR1 MNHEY, CDR2 SMNVEV (reference sequence). The junction had 6 bases not matched to a gene; V was cut back by 4 bases and J by 1 base. There are 16 residues in the CDR3. CDR3 coding DNA: TGTGCCAGCAGTTCGGTAGCGGGAGGTCCCCAAGAGACCCAGTACTTC. The encoded protein is CASSSVAGGPQETQYF.

The gene calls are TRBV12-3 or TRBV12-4 and TRBJ2-3; D might be TRBD1 (5 bases). The CDR3 contains 16 residues. V was pared by 2 bases and J by 1 base, with 13 bases between. The CDR3: CASSLFTGVGTDTQYF. The DNA for the CDR3 is TGTGCCAGCAGTTTATTTACAGGAGTGGGCACAGATACGCAGTATTTT.

This clonotype was seen ten or more times. This sequence joins TRBV6-5 and TRBJ1-2, with 9 bases aligning to TRBD1. The CDR3 spans 15 residues. Germline lookup yields CDR1 MNHEY and CDR2 SVGAGI. V gave up 4 bases and J gave up 4 bases; unmatched junction bases: 7. CDR3 nucleotide sequence: TGTGCCAGCAGTTCCCCGGGACAGGGAGGCTATGGCTACACCTTC. This sequence encodes CASSSPGQGGYGYTF.

This clonotype was detected a few times. The chain couples TRBV20-1 to TRBJ2-7, with TRBD2 matching over 8 bases. Germline-derived CDR1 and CDR2 are DFQATT and SNEGSKA (reference sequence). J was trimmed by 3 bases and V by 5 bases; bases with no gene match: 12. The CDR3 runs 15 residues. The CDR3 nucleotides are TGCAGTGCTTCGGGAGGGGACGTGGGACACTACGAGCAGTACTTC. It yields the protein CSASGGDVGHYEQYF.

This clonotype was picked up many times. The chain uses TRBV20-1 and TRBJ2-7; D is unresolved. Germline V gene data show CDR1 as DFQATT and CDR2 as SNEGSKA (reference sequence). The CDR3 contains 13 residues. Deletions cut 3 bases from V and 3 bases from J, with 12 bases between. CDR3 DNA sequence: TGCAGTGCTAGCGCTGGAGCCGTCTACGAGCAGTACTTC. It codes for CSASAGAVYEQYF.

V and J are TRBV4-1 and TRBJ2-7; possibly TRBD1 for D (6 bases). CDR3 length: 15 residues. In germline, CDR1 is MGHRA, CDR2 YSYEKL. V was trimmed by 1 base and J by 7 bases, leaving 17 bases between them. The CDR3 DNA sequence: TGCGCCAGCAGCCAAGTAGGGGCGGCGAGGGGGGAGCAGTACTTC. This codes for CASSQVGAARGEQYF.

The chain has TRBV6-5 and TRBJ1-6; D gene uncertain. Germline V CDR1 and CDR2: MNHEY, SVGAGI. V was shortened by 0 bases and J by 7 bases, with 10 bases between the two germline ends. CDR3 length: 15 residues. The CDR3 nucleotides read TGTGCCAGCAGTTACTCTAGGGCGGAGAATTCACCCCTCCACTTT. Its translation: CASSYSRAENSPLHF.

The chain uses TRBV4-2 and TRBJ1-2, with D perhaps matching TRBD1 (6 bases). Trimming stripped 0 bases from V and 4 bases from J, with 12 bases between. CDR3 length: 15 residues. The germline V gene has CDR1 LGHNA and CDR2 YNFKEQ. The CDR3 loop is CASSQEWGAVYGYTF. Written as DNA, the CDR3 is TGTGCCAGCAGCCAAGAATGGGGGGCTGTCTATGGCTACACCTTC.

This clonotype was counted many times. V is TRBV12-3 or TRBV12-4 and J is TRBJ2-1; 7 bases map to TRBD1. This CDR3 contains 14 residues. Germline trimming cut 6 bases from V and 0 bases from J; bases unmatched to any gene: 2. The CDR3 coding sequence is TGTGCCAGCAGACGGGACAGCTCCTACAATGAGCAGTTCTTC. Translating gives CASRRDSSYNEQFF.

This clonotype was detected only a few times. V gene TRBV6-2 or TRBV6-3 combines with J gene TRBJ2-2; D gene unclear. Per the germline V gene, CDR1 is MNHEY and CDR2 is SVGEGT. The CDR3 consists of 11 residues. Trimming shortened V by 5 bases and J by 5 bases, and 3 bases separated the two germline ends. This CDR3 is CASSRTGELFF. As DNA, the CDR3 is TGTGCCAGCAGTCGGACCGGGGAGCTGTTTTTT.

V and J are TRBV10-3 and TRBJ2-3; 11 bases match TRBD1. Looked up from germline, CDR1 is ENHRY and CDR2 is SYGVKD. This CDR3 spans 15 amino acids. V shed 6 bases and J 5 bases; nucleotides not matched to a gene: 7. The CDR3 loop is CAIRADRGHVDTQYF. The CDR3 DNA is TGTGCCATCAGGGCGGACAGGGGGCATGTAGATACGCAGTATTTT.

The V gene is TRBV9, the J gene TRBJ1-6, with D unresolved. From germline, CDR1 is SGDLS and CDR2 YYNGEE. CDR3 length: 12 amino acids. Trimming pared 5 bases from V and 7 bases from J, leaving 7 bases between. Here the CDR3 reads CASSKGNSPLHF. CDR3 DNA sequence: TGTGCCAGCAGTAAAGGGAATTCACCCCTCCACTTT.

This clonotype has a count of ten or more. This chain links TRBV7-8 with TRBJ1-5; 8 bases match TRBD1. The junction had 3 bases not matched to a gene; V was cut back by 5 bases and J by 6 bases. The CDR3 is 13 residues long. The V gene's germline CDR1 is SGHVS and CDR2 FQNEAQ. The CDR3 here is CASSPDRAQPQHF. As DNA, the CDR3 is TGTGCCAGCAGCCCGGACAGGGCTCAGCCCCAGCATTTT.

The rearrangement links TRBV7-8 to TRBJ2-7; 8 nucleotides align to TRBD2. The CDR3 sequence is 12 residues long. CDR1 and CDR2 from the germline V gene are SGHVS and FQNEAQ. The V segment lost 4 bases and the J segment 7 bases; nucleotides outside the gene matches: 3. The CDR3 spells CASSSRGGEQYF. The CDR3 DNA is TGTGCCAGCAGCTCACGGGGGGGGGAGCAGTACTTC.

The table lists this clonotype with a few counts. V is TRBV18 and J is TRBJ2-2, with D maybe TRBD1 (6 bases). Germline-derived CDR1 and CDR2 are KGHSH and LQKENI. The V gene lost 3 bases and the J gene lost 6 bases, with 11 bases spanning the gap. CDR3 size: 14 residues. The CDR3 loop reads CASSPKQGSGELFF. For the CDR3, the DNA is TGTGCCAGCTCACCGAAACAGGGTTCCGGGGAGCTGTTTTTT.

V usage is TRBV2 and J usage is TRBJ1-1; TRBD1 aligns across 11 bases. The germline gives CDR1 SNHLY, CDR2 FYNNEI. V shed 4 bases, J shed 4 bases, and the junction held 2 bases outside the gene matches. The CDR3 runs 14 residues. The CDR3 nucleotides read TGTGCCAGCAGTGGGGACAGGGGGTTCACTGAAGCTTTCTTT. Translating it yields CASSGDRGFTEAFF.

This clonotype has at least ten counts. V usage is TRBV18 and J usage is TRBJ2-7; TRBD2 agrees at 10 bases. V trimming: 0 bases; J trimming: 2 bases; junction bases outside the gene matches: 1. This CDR3 spans 15 amino acids. Looked up from germline, CDR1 is KGHSH and CDR2 is LQKENI. For the CDR3, the DNA is TGTGCCAGCTCACCACCCCTAGCGGGAGCCTACGAGCAGTACTTC. This codes for CASSPPLAGAYEQYF.

This clonotype was seen a handful of times. V and J are TRBV18 and TRBJ2-6, with TRBD1 as a possible D gene (5 bases). The CDR3 sequence is 17 residues long. The germline V gene has CDR1 KGHSH and CDR2 LQKENI. Trimming cost V 3 bases and J 2 bases, with 14 bases left between them. The CDR3 nucleotides are TGTGCCAGCTCACCCTTCGGACAATCTGCTGGGGCCAACGTCCTGACTTTC. Its protein is CASSPFGQSAGANVLTF.

This clonotype was found a few times. The chain couples TRBV5-6 to TRBJ1-4; D possibly corresponds to TRBD1 (5 bases). V gave up 2 bases and J gave up 3 bases, with 8 bases separating them. Germline V gene data show CDR1 as SGHDT and CDR2 as YYEEEE. The CDR3 runs 14 residues. The CDR3 DNA sequence: TGTGCCAGCAGCTTATGGGGACCTAATGAAAAACTGTTTTTT. It encodes CASSLWGPNEKLFF.